This record concerns one T cell receptor (beta chain) sequence. Through a sample-barcoded 5' primer and a J-beta primer mix, a second PCR was run for roughly 6 to 12 cycles. One entry per CDR3 protein, called by TCRdb with MiXCR from the 5' RACE reads. Of roughly 1 million distinct CDR3 sequences listed, around 27% are singletons. These data are taken from a study of blood T cells in healthy people across ages. Every sample yielded at least 6.5 million isolated PBMCs. This CDR3 has 14 amino acids. Germline assignment: CDR1 DFQATT and CDR2 SNEGSKA (reference sequence). V was trimmed by 6 bases and J by 2 bases, leaving 16 bases between them. This same sample was also part of a study on T cells of mothers and their children. That work adds: Random nucleotides (2-4) and sample barcodes were added by the M1S primer used in the second PCR. Each mother gave over 9.5 million TCR beta CDR3 reads; each child, approximately 3 million.

This rearrangement joins TRBV20-1 to TRBJ2-5; a possible D gene is TRBD2 (6 bases). The TCR sequence derives from a girl aged 2-15 years in good health. The specimen was blood. CDR3 loop: CSAPLATLQETQYF. DNA for the CDR3: TGCAGTGCACCACTAGCTACGCTTCAAGAGACCCAGTACTTC.